Below are 21 T cell receptor beta chains sequenced from a single sample in a study of T cell repertoires in cytomegalovirus infection. The antigens for these receptors are not known. MiXCR, applied by TCRdb to the reads, yields one record per CDR3 protein. The sample carries 750,000 to 900,000 distinct CDR3 sequences, just under 30% recorded once. The sequencing used cultured CD8+ T cells from PBMCs, collected from culture after CMV antigen stimulation. These receptors all stem from a human donor in good health (CMV status not recorded). Some clones in this sample may be carry-over from other donors' samples.

This chain links TRBV27 with TRBJ2-2; D gene unclear. The CDR3 covers 13 residues. V lost 2 bases and J 5 bases, leaving 6 bases between the germline ends. Germline values: CDR1 MNHEY, CDR2 SMNVEV (reference sequence). CDR3 residues: CASSLIWTGELFF. The CDR3 region has the DNA TGTGCCAGCAGTTTAATCTGGACCGGGGAGCTGTTTTTT.

This chain uses TRBV6-2 or TRBV6-3 with TRBJ2-7, with D perhaps TRBD2 (6 bases). The ends were cut back, 6 bases at V and 5 bases at J, with 14 bases in the middle. The CDR3 consists of 13 residues. The germline gives CDR1 MNHEY, CDR2 SVGEGT. The CDR3 loop reads CASRSLAADEQYV. DNA for the CDR3: TGTGCCAGCAGATCACTAGCTGCCGACGAGCAGTACGTC.

The V and J genes are TRBV12-3 or TRBV12-4 and TRBJ2-5, with 10 nucleotides matching TRBD2. The CDR3 covers 13 residues. Germline trimming cut 7 bases from V and 4 bases from J; bases unmatched to any gene: 3. For the CDR3, the DNA is TGTGCCAGCATCAGCGGGGGGGCAGAGACCCAGTACTTC. Protein product: CASISGGAETQYF.

The chain carries TRBV29-1 and TRBJ2-6, with TRBD1 matching 8 bases. The CDR3 totals 17 residues. Germline CDR1 reads SQVTM; CDR2 reads ANQGSEA. The V and J ends lost 2 bases and 0 bases, in that order; junction bases with no gene match: 6. CDR3 nucleotides: TGCAGCGTTGAAAACCGGGACAGGAACTCTGGGGCCAACGTCCTGACTTTC. Residues: CSVENRDRNSGANVLTF.

The V and J genes are TRBV5-1 and TRBJ2-7; D is unclear. Per germline, CDR1 SGHRS and CDR2 YFSETQ. The CDR3 spans 14 residues. The ends were cut back, 0 bases at V and 2 bases at J, with 9 bases in the middle. DNA of the CDR3: TGCGCCAGCAGCTTGGCCGGAAACACCTACGAGCAGTACGTC. Residues: CASSLAGNTYEQYV.

A few counts support this clonotype. The V and J genes are TRBV19 and TRBJ2-1, with 9 bases fitting TRBD1. The junction had 3 bases not matched to a gene; V was cut back by 6 bases and J by 0 bases. CDR1 is LNHDA, CDR2 SQIVND, per germline (reference sequence). The CDR3 has 15 amino acids. This chain's CDR3 is CASRPDRGSYNEQFF. CDR3 coding DNA: TGTGCCAGTAGGCCGGACAGGGGCTCCTACAATGAGCAGTTCTTC.

This rearrangement joins TRBV23-1 to TRBJ2-5; a possible D gene is TRBD1 (7 bases). TRBV23-1 has ORF status, its function being uncertain. This CDR3 is 16 amino acids long. With 4 bases removed from V and 0 bases from J, the gap between germline ends came to 15 bases. CDR3 residues: CASSRRDSGYQETQYF. The CDR3 coding sequence is TGCGCCAGCAGTCGCCGGGACAGCGGGTACCAAGAGACCCAGTACTTC.

V and J are TRBV7-2 and TRBJ1-2; the D is unclear. The CDR3 runs to 14 residues. The V end lost 5 bases, the J end lost 0 bases, and 10 bases lay between the germline ends. Germline V gives CDR1 SGHTA, CDR2 FQGNSA. CDR3 bases: TGTGCCAGCAGCCGGGAACAAGCTAACTATGGCTACACCTTC. Protein: CASSREQANYGYTF.

This clonotype came up a few times. V and J are TRBV5-4 and TRBJ2-7; unclear D gene. V dropped 0 bases and J dropped 2 bases, with 15 bases sitting between them. The CDR3 is 16 residues long. Germline lookup yields CDR1 SGHNT and CDR2 YYREEE (reference sequence). The CDR3 sequence: CASSLEIGYRTYEQYV. The CDR3 DNA sequence: TGTGCCAGCAGCTTGGAGATAGGGTACAGAACCTACGAGCAGTACGTC.

This clonotype was counted a few times. J is TRBJ1-6 and V is TRBV25-1, with D uncertain. The CDR3 consists of 14 residues. CDR1 is MGHDK and CDR2 is SYGVNS in the germline V gene. The V end lost 3 bases, the J end lost 6 bases, and 9 bases lay between the germline ends. CDR3 region: CASSDLSFNSPLHF. The CDR3 DNA reads as TGTGCCAGCAGTGATCTATCTTTTAATTCACCCCTCCACTTT.

This clonotype was recorded many times. The chain has TRBV10-3 and TRBJ2-7, with D possibly being TRBD1 (6 bases). V was pared by 8 bases and J by 3 bases, with 11 bases between. The CDR3 extends over 12 amino acids. CDR1 ENHRY and CDR2 SYGVKD come from the germline V gene. The CDR3 nucleotides are TGTGCCATCCGCACAGGGCACTACGAGCAGTACTTC. It encodes CAIRTGHYEQYF.

There are a few counts of this clonotype. This CDR3 reads CASSYQSAGELFF. CDR3 nucleotide sequence: TGTGCCAGCAGTTACCAGTCAGCCGGGGAGCTGTTTTTT. This chain joins TRBV6-5 and TRBJ2-2; no definite D call. Between the trimmed V and J ends, which lost 2 bases and 6 bases, there was a span of 7 bases. The CDR3 runs 13 residues. Germline CDR1 reads MNHEY; CDR2 reads SVGAGI.

Turning to this clonotype: A junction boundary mismatches the germline segment, possibly from a read error. DNA for the CDR3: TGTGCCAACAGCTTAGACAGGAGCTATGGCTACACCTTC. Its translation: CANSLDRSYGYTF. V is TRBV7-8 and J is TRBJ1-2; tentative D call: TRBD1 (6 bases). The CDR3 loop spans 13 amino acids. Germline V CDR1 and CDR2: SGHVS, FQNEAQ.

This clonotype has only a few counts. The rearrangement links TRBV7-9 to TRBJ2-7, with D maybe TRBD2 (5 bases). The CDR3 covers 15 residues. The V end was cut by 2 bases, the J end by 1 base, with 12 bases between. Germline assignment: CDR1 SEHNR and CDR2 FQNEAQ (reference sequence). CDR3 in amino acids: CASSLLREMSYEQYF. The CDR3 nucleotides are TGTGCCAGCAGCTTATTGAGGGAGATGTCCTACGAGCAGTACTTC.

This clonotype was recorded only once. The rearrangement links TRBV6-2 or TRBV6-3 to TRBJ2-5; D possibly matches TRBD1 or TRBD2 (6 bases each). V lost 6 bases to trimming and J lost 5 bases, with 22 bases between them. The CDR3 is made up of 16 amino acids. Germline-derived CDR1 and CDR2 are MNHEY and SVGEGT. CDR3 loop: CASRKPRGALGETQYF. As DNA, the CDR3 is TGTGCCAGCAGGAAGCCTAGGGGGGCGCTTGGTGAGACCCAGTACTTC.

This clonotype has more than one count but fewer than ten. V is TRBV2 and J is TRBJ2-3; no clear D gene. The CDR3 has 14 residues. The V end lost 10 bases, the J end lost 1 base, and 15 bases lay between the germline ends. Germline V gene data show CDR1 as SNHLY and CDR2 as FYNNEI. The CDR3 sequence is CAIPWGVGTDTQYF. CDR3 nucleotide sequence: TGTGCCATCCCGTGGGGTGTCGGCACAGATACGCAGTATTTT.

This clonotype was counted at least ten times. The CDR3 sequence: CASSLSPGGNNYGYTF. The CDR3 DNA is TGTGCCAGCAGTTTATCCCCAGGGGGCAATAACTATGGCTACACCTTC. This sequence joins TRBV12-3 or TRBV12-4 and TRBJ1-2; 8 bases fit TRBD1. The CDR3 loop spans 16 amino acids. J was trimmed by 1 base and V by 2 bases; bases with no gene match: 6.

This clonotype was counted only a few times. J is TRBJ2-1 and V is TRBV7-9; 8 bases map to TRBD2. CDR3 size: 16 residues. Germline V gene sequence: CDR1 SEHNR, CDR2 FQNEAQ (reference sequence). Losses at the gene ends were 1 base for V and 0 bases for J; bases not matched to a gene: 2. The CDR3 DNA follows: TGTGCCAGCAGCTTAGGAGCGGGGGCCTCCTACAATGAGCAGTTCTTC. Translated: CASSLGAGASYNEQFF.

This clonotype was observed once. The gene calls are TRBV7-3 and TRBJ2-2; no clear D gene. This CDR3 spans 15 amino acids. Germline loops: CDR1 SGHTA, CDR2 FQGTGA. Deletions cut 4 bases from V and 1 base from J, with 10 bases between. This CDR3 is CASSSSTGNTGELFF. CDR3 in DNA: TGTGCCAGCAGCTCCTCGACGGGGAACACCGGGGAGCTGTTTTTT.

The rearrangement joins TRBV7-3 to TRBJ2-3; tentative D call: TRBD2 (5 bases). The germline V gene encodes CDR1 SGHTA and CDR2 FQGTGA. There are 16 residues in the CDR3. The V and J ends lost 5 bases and 5 bases respectively, with 20 bases between them. The CDR3 here is CASSLGLALWGDTQYF. Written as DNA, the CDR3 is TGTGCCAGCAGCCTCGGACTCGCCCTATGGGGAGATACGCAGTATTTT.

This clonotype was seen ten or more times. The gene calls are TRBV27 and TRBJ1-5; maybe TRBD1 (6 bases). The V gene lost 6 bases and the J gene lost 6 bases, with 12 bases spanning the gap. The CDR3 spans 13 residues. Germline loops: CDR1 MNHEY, CDR2 SMNVEV (reference sequence). CDR3 protein: CASSLTGPQPQHF. The CDR3 region has the DNA TGTGCCAGCAGCCTCACAGGGCCTCAGCCCCAGCATTTT.